This TCR beta chain was retrieved from a study of T cell responses to AZD1222 COVID-19 vaccine. This clone was recorded only once. Profiled with immunoSEQ multiplex PCR; TCRdb holds only in-frame clones, not every one. This table holds 120,000 or so clones, 85% to 90% found once. Looked up from germline, CDR1 is SEHNR and CDR2 is FQNEAQ (reference sequence). The CDR3 has 12 amino acids. V was cut by 5 bases and J by 6 bases, with 11 bases left in between. Material: peripheral blood, obtained on day 0 of AZD1222 vaccination. The V gene is TRBV7-9, the J gene TRBJ2-7, with D perhaps TRBD2 (6 bases). The origin of this receptor is an adult in good health. DNA of the CDR3: TGTGCCAGCAGCCGGGACTCCATCGAGCAGTACTTC. Protein: CASSRDSIEQYF.